This TCR beta chain was recovered during a study of OX40 agonist ivuxolimab in advanced cancers. Study-wide context: Patients in dose escalation had liver, melanoma, kidney or head and neck cancers. Partial responses were seen in three patients, one with hepatocellular carcinoma and two with cutaneous melanoma.

General study results and limits: Among the lowest levels of clonal expansion were found in partial responders at 0.1-3.0 mg/kg. Averaged across samples, CD8+ T cells carried more expanded clones than CD4+ did.

To note about this clone: Its antigen is still unknown.

Here immunoSEQ multiplex PCR was the method, and the copy in TCRdb shows in-frame clones only, minus some. Of about 110,000 clones detected, more than 85% appear once; the ten largest clones hold around 0.64%. This receptor was identified in an adult with an advanced solid tumor such as melanoma, head and neck, liver or kidney cancer. Sequenced here: CD4+ or CD8+ T cells sorted from blood, sampled in a trial of the OX40 agonist ivuxolimab.

This chain's CDR3 is CASSFDPRYGYTF. DNA of the CDR3: TGTGCCAGCAGCTTTGATCCACGCTATGGCTACACCTTC. The chain is built from TRBV7-2 and TRBJ1-2, with D hard to call. CDR3 length: 13 amino acids. Deletions cut 3 bases from V and 4 bases from J, with 9 bases between. Germline loops: CDR1 SGHTA, CDR2 FQGNSA.